The 27 T cell receptor beta chains given below trace back to one sample, sequenced in a study of cytomegalovirus exposure and HLA in healthy donors. With 60 Vbeta and 13 Jbeta primers, the PCR was carried out. The assay was immunoSEQ multiplex PCR, and TCRdb's table has in-frame clones only and misses some. The table has about 170,000 clones, around 80% seen once. Source material: PBMCs. The receptor source for this set is a woman in her fifties or sixties in good health and CMV-seropositive.

The chain employs TRBV9 and TRBJ1-1; 9 bases match TRBD1. The CDR3 spans 16 residues. CDR1 and CDR2 from the germline V gene are SGDLS and YYNGEE. V lost 3 bases to trimming and J lost 0 bases; unmatched junction nucleotides: 6. For the CDR3, the DNA is TGTGCCAGCAGCGACGGACAGGGGAATATGAACACTGAAGCTTTCTTT. Its translation is CASSDGQGNMNTEAFF.

The CDR3 loop reads CASSSDREGETQYF. For the CDR3, the DNA is TGTGCCAGCAGCTCGGACAGGGAGGGGGAGACCCAGTACTTC. This sequence joins TRBV7-9 and TRBJ2-5, with a possible D match to TRBD1 (8 bases). The CDR3 sequence is 14 residues long. Per germline, CDR1 SEHNR and CDR2 FQNEAQ (reference sequence). Trimming left V 4 bases short and J 5 bases short, with 14 bases between.

V usage is TRBV7-9 and J usage is TRBJ2-7; 10 bases map to TRBD2. The germline gives CDR1 SEHNR, CDR2 FQNEAQ (reference sequence). The ends lost 5 bases at V and 0 bases at J; junction bases unmatched: 4. There are 15 residues in the CDR3. The CDR3 DNA reads TGTGCCAGCAGCCCTCGGACTAGCGGCTCCTACGAGCAGTACTTC. Translated, it gives CASSPRTSGSYEQYF.

The chain is built from TRBV30 and TRBJ1-4; perhaps TRBD1 as D (5 bases). The CDR3 extends over 13 amino acids. V lost 4 bases and J 0 bases, leaving 6 bases between the germline ends. Per the germline V gene, CDR1 is GTSNPN and CDR2 is SVGIG (reference sequence). The CDR3 loop reads CAWTGATNEKLFF. CDR3 bases: TGTGCCTGGACGGGGGCAACTAATGAAAAACTGTTTTTT.

The chain joins TRBV9 to TRBJ1-3; no definite D call. Germline V CDR1 and CDR2: SGDLS, YYNGEE. V was shortened by 0 bases and J by 2 bases, with 6 bases between the two germline ends. CDR3 length: 14 residues. The CDR3 DNA follows: TGTGCCAGCAGCGTAGTGCCAGCTGGAAACACCATATATTTT. Residues: CASSVVPAGNTIYF.

The V and J genes are TRBV2 and TRBJ2-2; 7 bases fit TRBD1. J gave up 3 bases and V 4 bases, and 5 bases lay outside the gene matches. The germline V gene has CDR1 SNHLY and CDR2 FYNNEI. The CDR3 contains 15 residues. In DNA form, the CDR3 reads TGTGCCAGCAGTGTTGACAGGGCCTACACCGGGGAGCTGTTTTTT. Encoded protein: CASSVDRAYTGELFF.

This rearrangement joins TRBV18 to TRBJ1-3; D not certain. Germline CDR1 KGHSH, CDR2 LQKENI. Trimming stripped 5 bases from V and 4 bases from J, with 9 bases between. The CDR3 length is 13 residues. The CDR3 spells CASSDSEGNTIYF. The CDR3 region has the DNA TGTGCCAGCTCAGATTCAGAAGGAAACACCATATATTTT.

The gene calls are TRBV7-3 and TRBJ2-1, with TRBD2 identical over 8 bases. CDR3 length equals 15 residues. V lost 5 bases to trimming and J lost 2 bases; unmatched junction nucleotides: 5. CDR1 and CDR2 (germline): SGHTA, FQGTGA. The CDR3 bases are TGTGCCAGCAGCGTCATAGCGGGGACCTACAATGAGCAGTTCTTC. Translating it yields CASSVIAGTYNEQFF.

The gene calls are TRBV13 and TRBJ2-1, with 8 bases matching TRBD1. Germline V lookup: CDR1 PRHDT, CDR2 FYEKMQ (reference sequence). The CDR3 sequence is 15 residues long. V lost 5 bases, J lost 2 bases, and 5 bases stayed unmatched. DNA of the CDR3: TGTGCCAGCAGCCCCGACAGGGGAGCCTACAATGAGCAGTTCTTC. This codes for CASSPDRGAYNEQFF. Looking up the rest from reference TRBV13 and TRBJ2-1 gives the full variable domain: AAGVIQSPRHLIKEKRETATLKCYPIPRHDTVYWYQQGPGQDPQFLISFYEKMQSDKGSIPDRFSAQQFSDYHSELNMSSLELGDSALYFCASSPDRGAYNEQFFGPGTRLTVL.

The chain employs TRBV19 and TRBJ1-5; 7 positions agree with TRBD1. Trimming at V came to 3 bases and at J to 2 bases, leaving 4 bases not matched to a gene. Per germline, CDR1 LNHDA and CDR2 SQIVND (reference sequence). The CDR3 covers 15 residues. DNA for the CDR3: TGTGCCAGTAGTATGGGGCAGGGGGGCAATCAGCCCCAGCATTTT. Encoded protein: CASSMGQGGNQPQHF. The whole variable domain, remainder taken from reference TRBV19 and TRBJ1-5, is DGGITQSPKYLFRKEGQNVTLSCEQNLNHDAMYWYRQDPGQGLRLIYYSQIVNDFQKGDIAEGYSVSREKKESFPLTVTSAQKNPTAFYLCASSMGQGGNQPQHFGDGTRLSIL.

This chain links TRBV6-6 with TRBJ2-1, with D unclear. From germline, CDR1 is MNHNY and CDR2 SVGAGI (reference sequence). The CDR3 runs 14 residues. V was pared by 7 bases and J by 2 bases, with 12 bases between. In DNA, the CDR3 is TGTGCCAGCACTTCTGGCAATACCTACAATGAGCAGTTCTTC. This translates into CASTSGNTYNEQFF.

CDR3 region: CASSPAPRGNTEAFF. The CDR3 region has the DNA TGCGCCAGCAGCCCCGCACCCCGGGGGAACACTGAAGCTTTCTTT. V and J are TRBV5-1 and TRBJ1-1; D not resolved. This CDR3 is built from 15 residues. Per germline, CDR1 SGHRS and CDR2 YFSETQ. The V gene lost 4 bases and the J gene lost 1 base, with 14 bases spanning the gap.

This clone was detected once. The rearrangement uses TRBV25-1 and TRBJ2-1; 11 positions match TRBD2. The V and J ends lost 5 bases and 4 bases, in that order; junction bases with no gene match: 10. The CDR3 has 17 residues. Germline assignment: CDR1 MGHDK and CDR2 SYGVNS. CDR3 residues: CASSSTSGGRHYNEQFF. CDR3 coding DNA: TGTGCCAGCAGTTCCACTAGCGGGGGCCGTCATTACAATGAGCAGTTCTTC.

A single count supports this clone. The chain joins TRBV4-1 to TRBJ2-7, with a weak D call TRBD1 (5 bases). The CDR3 loop spans 15 amino acids. CDR1 and CDR2 (germline): MGHRA, YSYEKL. V lost 2 bases and J 5 bases, leaving 16 bases between the germline ends. CDR3 DNA sequence: TGCGCCAGCAGCCAAAGTTGGGGCAGGGCCGACGAGCAGTACTTC. Its protein product is CASSQSWGRADEQYF.

The chain combines TRBV5-1 with TRBJ1-1; no clear D gene. The CDR3 runs 13 residues. The V gene lost 1 base and the J gene lost 0 bases, with 4 bases spanning the gap. CDR1 SGHRS and CDR2 YFSETQ come from the germline V gene. The CDR3 loop is CASSLSVNTEAFF. The DNA of the CDR3 is TGCGCCAGCAGCTTGTCTGTGAACACTGAAGCTTTCTTT.

CDR3 in DNA: TGTGCCAGCAGCCCCCCTCCGGGACAGGGTAGTGGGGAGCTGTTTTTT. This sequence encodes CASSPPPGQGSGELFF. The gene calls are TRBV5-4 and TRBJ2-2, with 9 bases aligning to TRBD1. The CDR3 extends over 16 amino acids. V lost 4 bases, J lost 8 bases, and 12 bases stayed unmatched. From germline, CDR1 is SGHNT and CDR2 YYREEE (reference sequence).

This chain joins TRBV7-9 and TRBJ2-7; the D is unclear. The length of the CDR3 is 14 residues. V was trimmed by 5 bases and J by 0 bases, leaving 11 bases between them. Germline CDR1 reads SEHNR; CDR2 reads FQNEAQ (reference sequence). The CDR3 here is CASSIDIFSYEQYF. DNA of the CDR3: TGTGCCAGCAGCATAGACATCTTCTCCTACGAGCAGTACTTC.

In its sample, this clone was seen once. In DNA form, the CDR3 reads TGTGCCAGCAGGACGGGACAGTCCAATCAGCCCCAGCATTTT. The encoded protein is CASRTGQSNQPQHF. J is TRBJ1-5 and V is TRBV6-5; 7 bases match TRBD1. V shed 6 bases, J shed 3 bases, and the junction held 5 bases outside the gene matches. The germline gives CDR1 MNHEY, CDR2 SVGAGI. This CDR3 is built from 14 residues.

This chain uses TRBV11-2 with TRBJ2-7; perhaps TRBD1 as D (5 bases). CDR1 SGHAT and CDR2 FQNNGV come from the germline V gene. V gave up 5 bases and J gave up 0 bases, with 14 bases separating them. The CDR3 is 15 residues long. CDR3: CASSSSPGLSYEQYF. The CDR3 nucleotides are TGTGCCAGCAGCAGCTCGCCAGGGCTCTCCTACGAGCAGTACTTC.

The rearrangement links TRBV19 to TRBJ2-2; TRBD1 matches at 8 bases. Per the germline V gene, CDR1 is LNHDA and CDR2 is SQIVND (reference sequence). The CDR3 covers 16 residues. V dropped 6 bases and J dropped 7; count of bases not matched to a gene: 13. CDR3 sequence reads: CASRDFSGQEDGELFF. In DNA form, the CDR3 reads TGTGCCAGTAGGGATTTTTCGGGACAGGAGGACGGGGAGCTGTTTTTT.

This chain connects TRBV5-5 to TRBJ1-1; D is ambiguous. The CDR3 length is 14 residues. Trimming stripped 4 bases from V and 0 bases from J, with 10 bases between. Germline CDR1 is SGHKS and CDR2 is YYEKEE (reference sequence). Here the CDR3 DNA reads TGTGCCAGCAGCGTACAGCGGATGAACACTGAAGCTTTCTTT. Its translation: CASSVQRMNTEAFF.

The chain has TRBV2 and TRBJ2-2; 12 bases are a match to TRBD2. Trimming removed 6 bases from V and 2 bases from J; junction bases left unmatched: 4. This CDR3 has 16 amino acids. The germline gives CDR1 SNHLY, CDR2 FYNNEI. CDR3 coding DNA: TGTGCCAGCAGCCTAGCGGGGGGGCTAAACACCGGGGAGCTGTTTTTT. Translation gives CASSLAGGLNTGELFF.

V and J are TRBV7-2 and TRBJ2-3; D is perhaps TRBD2 (5 bases). This CDR3 spans 16 amino acids. Germline CDR1 and CDR2: SGHTA and FQGNSA. The germline V and J ends were trimmed by 1 base and 2 bases, with 13 bases remaining between them. In DNA form, the CDR3 reads TGTGCCAGCAGCTTAGGGACTTCTTTCCCCACAGATACGCAGTATTTT. It is translated as CASSLGTSFPTDTQYF.

This chain links TRBV2 with TRBJ1-2; 10 nucleotides match TRBD1. V dropped 4 bases and J dropped 6; count of bases not matched to a gene: 2. Germline-derived CDR1 and CDR2 are SNHLY and FYNNEI. The CDR3 consists of 13 residues. The CDR3 region has the DNA TGTGCCAGCAGTGGACAGGGGGCGGATGGCTACACCTTC. Protein product: CASSGQGADGYTF.

The chain has TRBV5-4 and TRBJ2-7, with 7 bases aligning to TRBD2. The ends lost 2 bases at V and 1 base at J; junction bases unmatched: 6. The germline CDR1 and CDR2 sequences are SGHNT and YYREEE (reference sequence). The CDR3 runs to 15 residues. DNA for the CDR3: TGTGCCAGCAGCTTCCGGGGGGAATTTTCCTACGAGCAGTACTTC. It encodes CASSFRGEFSYEQYF.

The chain carries TRBV7-9 and TRBJ2-2; 7 bases agree with TRBD1. Germline CDR1 is SEHNR and CDR2 is FQNEAQ (reference sequence). CDR3 length equals 16 residues. V dropped 5 bases and J dropped 5; count of bases not matched to a gene: 11. The CDR3 sequence is CASSTRQGFQTGELFF. The CDR3 DNA reads TGTGCCAGCAGCACTAGACAGGGCTTTCAAACCGGGGAGCTGTTTTTT.

The chain joins TRBV9 to TRBJ2-2, with 7 bases identical to TRBD1. Unmatched junction bases numbered 6, after V lost 4 bases and J lost 6 bases. Germline CDR1 reads SGDLS; CDR2 reads YYNGEE. The CDR3 spans 14 residues. This CDR3 reads CASSSTGFSGELFF. In DNA, the CDR3 is TGTGCCAGCAGCTCGACAGGGTTTTCCGGGGAGCTGTTTTTT. The variable domain in full, completed from reference TRBV9 and TRBJ2-2, reads DSGVTQTPKHLITATGQRVTLRCSPRSGDLSVYWYQQSLDQGLQFLIQYYNGEERAKGNILERFSAQQFPDLHSELNLSSLELGDSALYFCASSSTGFSGELFFGEGSRLTVL.